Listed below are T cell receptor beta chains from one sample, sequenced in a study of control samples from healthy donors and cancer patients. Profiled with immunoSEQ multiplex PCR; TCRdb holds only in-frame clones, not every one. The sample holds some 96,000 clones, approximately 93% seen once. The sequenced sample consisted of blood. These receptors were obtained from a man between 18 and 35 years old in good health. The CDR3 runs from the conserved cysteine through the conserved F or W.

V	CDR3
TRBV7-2	CASSYGGDTEAFF
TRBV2	CAMLMTGSPYNEQFF
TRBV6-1	CASSESSGAYNEQFF
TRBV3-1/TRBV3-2	CASSRGEQPQHF
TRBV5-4	CASRKWGALYEQYF
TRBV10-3	CAIRVGTNYEQYF
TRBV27	CASGGGGRPNEKLFF
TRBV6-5	CASRGENTQYF
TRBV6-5	CASRTGGAWQPQHF
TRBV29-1	CSVELAREERNIQYF
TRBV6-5	CASSYSDSSYNSPLHF
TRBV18	CASSPGRTSTDTQYF
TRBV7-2	CASSLWGDARYLKETQYF
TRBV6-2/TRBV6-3	CASSYWDGSEQYF
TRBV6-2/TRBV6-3	CASSYMTSGRADTQYF
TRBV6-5	CASSYSRGSGNSPLHF
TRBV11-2	CASSFGGDTGELFF
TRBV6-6	CASSYSRGGYEQYF
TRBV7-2	CASSQTSGGSNEQFF